This TCR beta chain was profiled in a study of circulating and synovial CD4+ cells in juvenile arthritis. Notes on the study in general: Bulk blood CD4 repertoires were more diverse than these.

Notes on this clone: Antigen: not known.

Profiled with immunoSEQ multiplex PCR; TCRdb holds only in-frame clones, not every one. The repertoire has about 33,000 clones, 90% to 95% of them found once; the top ten carry roughly 0.17%. Trimming removed 5 bases at V and 0 bases at J, with 14 bases between. The germline CDR1 and CDR2 sequences are MDHEN and SYDVKM. This CDR3 region has 16 residues. The sequence derives from a human donor with juvenile idiopathic arthritis. Sequenced: CD4+ T cells from blood. The rearrangement links TRBV28 to TRBJ1-5; D might be TRBD1 (6 bases). The CDR3 region is CASSITGHYSNQPQHF. The DNA for the CDR3 is TGTGCCAGCAGTATAACGGGACACTATAGCAATCAGCCCCAGCATTTT.